The 10 T cell receptor beta chains reported below all come from one sample, sequenced in a study of spatial heterogeneity in lung cancer. Broader study findings: Higher tumor mutation counts went along with higher counts of expanded intratumoral alpha and beta TCRs.

Time point denoted: sample taken at primary tumor resection. TCRdb reprocessed the 5' RACE reads with MiXCR, giving one entry per CDR3 protein. The repertoire holds fewer than 6,000 distinct CDR3 sequences, 4.8% seen once, with approximately 23% in the top ten. No antigen has been identified for these receptors. The sequencing used lung tumor tissue, collected at surgery. The origin of the receptors is a male donor with early-stage non-small cell lung cancer.

In this sample, this clonotype turned up many times. This beta chain slipped into a library made for alpha chains as a stray read, so its size is not meaningful. The V and J genes are TRBV5-5 and TRBJ2-7, with D uncertain. This CDR3 has 11 residues. Trimming cost V 2 bases and J 3 bases, with 3 bases left between them. Germline loops: CDR1 SGHKS, CDR2 YYEKEE (reference sequence). The CDR3 is CASSFGYEQYF. Written as DNA, the CDR3 is TGTGCCAGCAGCTTTGGCTACGAGCAGTACTTC. Combining the CDR3 with reference TRBV5-5 and TRBJ2-7 gives the whole variable domain DAGVTQSPTHLIKTRGQQVTLRCSPISGHKSVSWYQQVLGQGPQFIFQYYEKEERGRGNFPDRFSARQFPNYSSELNVNALLLGDSALYLCASSFGYEQYFGPGTRLTVT.

In its sample, this clonotype was seen many times. An end of the junction does not agree with germline; a read error may underlie this. As an off-target read in a library built for alpha chains, this beta chain has a frequency of little significance. The chain has TRBV4-2 and TRBJ1-1; possibly TRBD1 for D (6 bases). Germline assignment: CDR1 LGHNA and CDR2 YNFKEQ. The CDR3 length is 15 residues. CDR3 protein: CVSSLAGARDTEAFF. CDR3 DNA sequence: TGTGTCAGCAGCCTAGCGGGGGCTCGCGACACTGAAGCTTTCTTT.

This clonotype was detected many times. The size of this beta chain means little, since it is a stray read in a library made for alpha chains. The chain uses TRBV12-5 and TRBJ2-5, with 15 bases aligning to TRBD2. The V segment lost 6 bases and the J segment 4 bases; nucleotides outside the gene matches: 3. The CDR3 length is 15 residues. Per germline, CDR1 LGHNT and CDR2 FRNRAP. The CDR3 DNA follows: TGTGCTAGTGGACTGGGACTAGCGGGAGGAGAGACCCAGTACTTC. It specifies CASGLGLAGGETQYF.

Concerning this clonotype: This beta chain was picked up by a library intended for alpha chains and is off target, so its count carries little meaning. The chain links TRBV27 to TRBJ2-5, with D possibly being TRBD1 (5 bases). V lost 5 bases to trimming and J lost 1 base, with 8 bases between them. The germline CDR1 and CDR2 sequences are MNHEY and SMNVEV (reference sequence). CDR3 length equals 13 residues. The CDR3 coding sequence is TGTGCCAGCAGTCTCAGGGTCCAAGAGACCCAGTACTTC. It codes for CASSLRVQETQYF.

Concerning this clonotype: This beta chain turned up in a library designed for alpha chains; as an off-target read, its abundance says little. This sequence joins TRBV27 and TRBJ2-7; 10 positions match TRBD2. CDR1 is MNHEY and CDR2 is SMNVEV in the germline V gene (reference sequence). V shed 0 bases and J 4 bases; nucleotides not matched to a gene: 3. This CDR3 comprises 15 residues. The CDR3 nucleotides are TGTGCCAGCAGTTTATCCGCTAGCGGGAGTTACGAGCAGTACTTC. This translates into CASSLSASGSYEQYF.

This clonotype appeared many times. This beta chain turned up in a library designed for alpha chains; as an off-target read, its abundance says little. The gene calls are TRBV20-1 and TRBJ2-7; 11 positions match TRBD1. This CDR3 is 13 amino acids long. The trim removed 8 bases at V and 3 bases at J, leaving 6 bases unmatched. From germline, CDR1 is DFQATT and CDR2 SNEGSKA (reference sequence). This CDR3 is CSTAGTGGYEQYF. CDR3 nucleotides: TGCAGTACAGCCGGGACAGGGGGCTACGAGCAGTACTTC.

This clonotype was seen repeatedly, ten times or more. Found in a library prepared for alpha chains, this beta chain is an off-target read, and its abundance has little meaning. The chain couples TRBV3-1 to TRBJ2-7; 8 positions match TRBD2. J was trimmed by 6 bases and V by 1 base; bases with no gene match: 8. The CDR3 length is 15 residues. CDR1 LGHDT and CDR2 YNNKEL come from the germline V gene (reference sequence). CDR3 bases: TGTGCCAGCAGCCAAGTGGAAGCGGGGGAGGGCGAGCAGTACTTC. It encodes CASSQVEAGEGEQYF.

This clonotype was seen many times. In a library made to pick up alpha chains, this beta chain is a stray read with a size that means little. The chain combines TRBV2 with TRBJ2-5, with 12 bases aligning to TRBD1. V lost 6 bases to trimming and J lost 4 bases; unmatched junction nucleotides: 6. This CDR3 contains 15 residues. Germline values: CDR1 SNHLY, CDR2 FYNNEI. The CDR3 reads CASREGTGGVETQYF. DNA for the CDR3: TGTGCCAGCAGAGAGGGGACAGGGGGCGTAGAGACCCAGTACTTC.

This clonotype counts as medium-sized (0.01 to 0.1%). Since the library was made to target alpha chains, this beta chain is a stray read and its abundance is not meaningful. The chain recombines TRBV5-6 with TRBJ2-1; D assignment may be TRBD1 or TRBD2 (6 bases each). CDR3 length: 16 residues. V lost 3 bases and J lost 6, with 19 bases in between. The V gene's germline CDR1 is SGHDT and CDR2 YYEEEE. CDR3: CASSSLRGEWSNEQFF. The CDR3 DNA follows: TGTGCCAGCAGCTCCCTAAGGGGGGAATGGAGCAATGAGCAGTTCTTC. Full variable domain (outside the CDR3, taken from reference TRBV5-6 and TRBJ2-1): DAGVTQSPTHLIKTRGQQVTLRCSPKSGHDTVSWYQQALGQGPQFIFQYYEEEERQRGNFPDRFSGHQFPNYSSELNVNALLLGDSALYLCASSSLRGEWSNEQFFGPGTRLTVL.

This clonotype was counted a few times. This beta chain was picked up by a library intended for alpha chains and is off target, so its count carries little meaning. The J gene is TRBJ2-1, the V gene TRBV29-1; D may be TRBD1 (6 bases). Germline CDR1 SQVTM, CDR2 ANQGSEA. The CDR3 spans 13 residues. V lost 4 bases and J 9 bases, leaving 16 bases between the germline ends. The CDR3 loop reads CSVVLAQGGEQFF. The CDR3 region has the DNA TGCAGCGTTGTCCTAGCTCAAGGGGGTGAGCAGTTCTTC.